Below are 4 T cell receptor beta chains sequenced from a single sample in a study of immune evolution from preneoplasia to lung adenocarcinoma. Generated by immunoSEQ multiplex PCR, the TCRdb table keeps only in-frame clones and is missing some. Of nearly 5,000 clones listed, approximately 73% are singletons. Sequenced material: FFPE minimally invasive lung adenocarcinoma tissue. The receptor set was obtained from a person aged 70 to 85 with lung adenocarcinoma.

This clone showed up just once. The V and J genes are TRBV7-2 and TRBJ1-5; D is uncertain. Trimming left V 0 bases short and J 4 bases short, with 10 bases between. The CDR3 consists of 15 residues. Germline V gives CDR1 SGHTA, CDR2 FQGNSA. For the CDR3, the DNA is TGTGCCAGCAGCTTAGCTTTGGCGGCGAATCAGCCCCAGCATTTT. It specifies CASSLALAANQPQHF.

V and J are TRBV2 and TRBJ2-5; the match to TRBD1 covers 8 bases. After removal of 2 bases from V and 5 bases from J, the junction contained 7 bases not matched to a gene. Looked up from germline, CDR1 is SNHLY and CDR2 is FYNNEI. The length of the CDR3 is 15 residues. CDR3 in amino acids: CASSELDRALETQYF. CDR3 in DNA: TGTGCCAGCAGTGAACTGGACAGGGCCCTGGAGACCCAGTACTTC.

The chain combines TRBV7-2 with TRBJ2-5; D is unresolved. Germline values: CDR1 SGHTA, CDR2 FQGNSA. The CDR3 has 13 amino acids. V lost 1 base and J 5 bases, leaving 8 bases between the germline ends. CDR3 amino acids: CASSLVVRETQYF. The CDR3 DNA is TGTGCCAGCAGCTTAGTGGTTCGGGAGACCCAGTACTTC.

V gene TRBV19 combines with J gene TRBJ2-3, with D unclear. This CDR3 has 14 residues. Per germline, CDR1 LNHDA and CDR2 SQIVND (reference sequence). V lost 5 bases, J lost 2 bases, and 11 bases lay in between. CDR3: CASSPIGYTDTQYF. The DNA for the CDR3 is TGTGCCAGTAGTCCAATAGGGTACACAGATACGCAGTATTTT.